This passage covers 18 T cell receptor beta chains from one sample sequenced in a study of memory CD4+ T cells and cytomegalovirus serostatus. The protocol was immunoSEQ multiplex PCR, while the TCRdb copy is restricted to in-frame clones and leaves out a portion. Of 45,000 to 60,000 clones detected, roughly 72% appear once; the ten largest clones hold more than 0.95%. The sort gate was single viable CD3+CD4+CD8-CD45RO+ cells for memory CD4+ T cells. The sample comprised memory CD4+ T cells from blood. The receptors derive from an adult in good health and CMV-seropositive.

This chain uses TRBV9 with TRBJ1-1, with D tentatively TRBD1 (6 bases). The germline gives CDR1 SGDLS, CDR2 YYNGEE. V lost 0 bases, J lost 6 bases, and 15 bases lay in between. The CDR3 has 15 amino acids. For the CDR3, the DNA is TGTGCCAGCAGCGTAGTGAGGGGGTTGGAACCTGAAGCTTTCTTT. This codes for CASSVVRGLEPEAFF. The full variable domain, completed using reference TRBV9 and TRBJ1-1, is DSGVTQTPKHLITATGQRVTLRCSPRSGDLSVYWYQQSLDQGLQFLIQYYNGEERAKGNILERFSAQQFPDLHSELNLSSLELGDSALYFCASSVVRGLEPEAFFGQGTRLTVV.

This clone is a singleton in its sample. The chain carries TRBV7-9 and TRBJ1-2; no definite D call. The length of the CDR3 is 14 residues. Germline loops: CDR1 SEHNR, CDR2 FQNEAQ (reference sequence). Trimming removed 1 base from V and 2 bases from J, with 8 bases in between. CDR3 region: CASSLGVVNYGYTF. DNA of the CDR3: TGTGCCAGCAGCTTAGGAGTGGTGAACTATGGCTACACCTTC. Supplemented by reference TRBV7-9 and TRBJ1-2, the full variable domain reads DTGVSQNPRHKITKRGQNVTFRCDPISEHNRLYWYRQTLGQGPEFLTYFQNEAQLEKSRLLSDRFSAERPKGSFSTLEIQRTEQGDSAMYLCASSLGVVNYGYTFGSGTRLTVV.

The V gene is TRBV7-8, the J gene TRBJ1-2; TRBD1 matches 9 bases. The length of the CDR3 is 16 residues. The germline V gene has CDR1 SGHVS and CDR2 FQNEAQ. V was clipped by 5 bases and J by 5 bases; unmatched bases: 12. The CDR3, as DNA: TGTGCCAGCAGCCGCAACCTTGACAGGGGGGGGTATGGCTACACCTTC. Its translation: CASSRNLDRGGYGYTF.

The chain is built from TRBV5-1 and TRBJ2-3; no firm D call. Trimming removed 2 bases at V and 2 bases at J, with 9 bases between. The germline gives CDR1 SGHRS, CDR2 YFSETQ. The CDR3 consists of 14 residues. This chain's CDR3 is CASSLTEYTDTQYF. In DNA, the CDR3 is TGCGCCAGCAGCTTAACAGAGTACACAGATACGCAGTATTTT.

This clone was seen once. The chain recombines TRBV7-6 with TRBJ1-4, with TRBD1 matching over 8 bases. Looked up from germline, CDR1 is SGHVS and CDR2 is FNYEAQ. The V and J ends lost 4 bases and 5 bases, in that order; junction bases with no gene match: 0. The CDR3 runs 13 residues. The CDR3 nucleotides are TGTGCCAGCAGCTGGGACAGGAATGAAAAACTGTTTTTT. This translates into CASSWDRNEKLFF.

V usage is TRBV5-4 and J usage is TRBJ1-4; D is unclear. Germline V gives CDR1 SGHNT, CDR2 YYREEE (reference sequence). V lost 4 bases and J lost 7, with 14 bases in between. The CDR3 totals 14 residues. For the CDR3, the DNA is TGTGCCAGCAGCCAAGTAGGAGAGGGTGAAAAACTGTTTTTT. As protein: CASSQVGEGEKLFF.

The chain is built from TRBV7-9 and TRBJ1-1; no definite D call. V was clipped by 1 base and J by 1 base, with 13 bases between them. Per the germline V gene, CDR1 is SEHNR and CDR2 is FQNEAQ (reference sequence). This CDR3 comprises 16 residues. In DNA form, the CDR3 reads TGTGCCAGCAGCTTAGGGACGAGGGTTAGGAACACTGAAGCTTTCTTT. As protein: CASSLGTRVRNTEAFF.

V usage is TRBV2 and J usage is TRBJ2-7; D unresolved. The CDR3 runs 14 residues. Germline assignment: CDR1 SNHLY and CDR2 FYNNEI. With 7 bases removed from V and 9 bases from J, the gap between germline ends came to 22 bases. CDR3 sequence (DNA): TGTGCCAGCAAAAGTGATCTGGCAGCCTTGGGGCAGTACTTC. It codes for CASKSDLAALGQYF.

The V gene is TRBV7-8, the J gene TRBJ2-1; TRBD2 is a possible D gene (5 bases). The CDR3 length is 13 residues. Germline CDR1 SGHVS, CDR2 FQNEAQ. The V end lost 1 base, the J end lost 9 bases, and 10 bases lay between the germline ends. CDR3 loop: CASSLDQRSEQFF. As DNA, the CDR3 is TGTGCCAGCAGCTTAGACCAGCGGAGTGAGCAGTTCTTC.

The chain carries TRBV4-2 and TRBJ1-6; D uncertain. The germline V and J ends were trimmed by 4 bases and 6 bases, with 16 bases remaining between them. The CDR3 length is 16 residues. CDR1 and CDR2 (germline): LGHNA, YNFKEQ. CDR3 coding DNA: TGTGCCAGCAGCCCTGTCGGGGAGGGTACTAATTCACCCCTCCACTTT. As protein: CASSPVGEGTNSPLHF.

The chain carries TRBV19 and TRBJ2-2, with 7 bases identical to TRBD1. The CDR3 sequence is 16 residues long. From germline, CDR1 is LNHDA and CDR2 SQIVND (reference sequence). V shed 6 bases, J shed 1 base, and the junction held 8 bases outside the gene matches. The CDR3 DNA follows: TGTGCCAGTAGCAAGGGCCGACAGGGGAACACCGGGGAGCTGTTTTTT. Translated, it gives CASSKGRQGNTGELFF.

J is TRBJ1-4 and V is TRBV19; D is ambiguous. Germline V gene sequence: CDR1 LNHDA, CDR2 SQIVND (reference sequence). The ends were cut back, 7 bases at V and 7 bases at J, with 7 bases in the middle. CDR3 length equals 11 residues. The chain's CDR3 is CASKSIEKLFF. The CDR3 coding sequence is TGTGCCAGTAAATCGATTGAAAAACTGTTTTTT.

The chain joins TRBV7-2 to TRBJ2-3; 12 bases line up with TRBD2. V was clipped by 7 bases and J by 5 bases; unmatched bases: 4. Germline-derived CDR1 and CDR2 are SGHTA and FQGNSA. The CDR3 totals 14 residues. The CDR3 DNA is TGTGCCAGCAACCCGGGACTAGCGGGAGATACGCAGTATTTT. It is translated as CASNPGLAGDTQYF.

V gene TRBV10-1 combines with J gene TRBJ1-2; no reliable D call. V was pared by 6 bases and J by 7 bases, with 12 bases between. Germline-derived CDR1 and CDR2 are WNHNN and SYGVQD (reference sequence). The length of the CDR3 is 12 residues. The CDR3 coding sequence is TGCGCCAGCAGGAGTTCGGAAGGTGGCTACACCTTC. Protein sequence: CASRSSEGGYTF.

The chain uses TRBV28 and TRBJ1-4; 8 nucleotides match TRBD1. Germline CDR1 MDHEN, CDR2 SYDVKM. The CDR3 sequence is 15 residues long. Trimming cost V 4 bases and J 3 bases; bases outside gene matches: 4. The CDR3 spells CASSWAGGSNEKLFF. CDR3 in DNA: TGTGCCAGCAGTTGGGCAGGGGGCTCTAATGAAAAACTGTTTTTT.

The count of this clone is one. The rearrangement links TRBV5-4 to TRBJ2-2; 8 nucleotides match TRBD2. The CDR3 is made up of 17 amino acids. Germline V lookup: CDR1 SGHNT, CDR2 YYREEE (reference sequence). Trimming at V came to 4 bases and at J to 0 bases, leaving 8 bases not matched to a gene. CDR3 DNA sequence: TGTGCCAGCAGCCTACCGGGACTAGGAGCGAACACCGGGGAGCTGTTTTTT. Its translation is CASSLPGLGANTGELFF.

This rearrangement joins TRBV19 to TRBJ1-4; D gene uncertain. Trimming took 5 bases from V and 4 from J, leaving 5 bases between them. Germline values: CDR1 LNHDA, CDR2 SQIVND (reference sequence). This CDR3 has 12 residues. This chain's CDR3 is CASSALNEKLFF. DNA of the CDR3: TGTGCCAGTAGTGCCCTTAATGAAAAACTGTTTTTT.

This clone was picked up one time. J is TRBJ2-5 and V is TRBV5-1; TRBD2 matches at 12 bases. This CDR3 spans 15 amino acids. With V trimmed by 4 bases and J by 4 bases, 5 bases remained unmatched. Germline V gene sequence: CDR1 SGHRS, CDR2 YFSETQ. The CDR3: CASSVLAGGLETQYF. In DNA form, the CDR3 reads TGCGCCAGCAGCGTTCTAGCGGGGGGGCTAGAGACCCAGTACTTC.